The sequence of this TCR beta chain was determined in a study of control samples from healthy donors and cancer patients. TCRdb's copy holds only in-frame clones and misses some; the assay was immunoSEQ multiplex PCR. The profile shows 20,000 to 30,000 clones, roughly 88% of them singletons. The CDR3 sequence is 14 residues long. CDR1 is LGHNA and CDR2 is YSLEER in the germline V gene. The junction had 5 bases not matched to a gene; V was cut back by 2 bases and J by 5 bases. Sequencing was carried out using PBMCs. This chain joins TRBV4-3 and TRBJ1-1, with TRBD1 matching 7 bases. This clonotype was obtained from a man in his fifties or sixties with lung cancer. CDR3 sequence reads: CASSQTTGWTEAFF. CDR3 nucleotide sequence: TGCGCCAGCAGCCAAACGACAGGGTGGACTGAAGCTTTCTTT.